This T cell receptor (beta chain) was sequenced during a study of graft-versus-host responses after intestinal transplantation. Study information: Multivisceral, liver-intestinal, or isolated intestinal transplants were received by the recipients. General study results and limits: The recipient marrow held GvH clones, and some of them showed up first in ileum or blood.

Sequencing was performed with immunoSEQ multiplex PCR; in TCRdb, only in-frame clones are kept and a portion is missing. The data hold 90,000 to 150,000 clones, with 85% to 95% observed a single time. V lost 4 bases to trimming and J lost 6 bases, with 9 bases between them. This CDR3 comprises 12 residues. Germline assignment: CDR1 SGHTA and CDR2 FQGNSA. On this clone: Its antigen is not identified.

V gene TRBV7-2 combines with J gene TRBJ1-1; no firm D call. This sequence originates from a human donor who received an intestinal transplant. Sequencing used unstimulated CD8+ T cells sorted from spleen or lymph node cells, obtained before intestinal transplant. This CDR3 is CASSSLPAEAFF. The CDR3 bases are TGTGCCAGCAGCTCACTACCCGCTGAAGCTTTCTTT. The full variable domain, with the rest looked up from reference TRBV7-2 and TRBJ1-1, is GAGVSQSPSNKVTEKGKDVELRCDPISGHTALYWYRQSLGQGLEFLIYFQGNSAPDKSGLPSDRFSAERTGGSVSTLTIQRTQQEDSAVYLCASSSLPAEAFFGQGTRLTVV.